A single sample gave rise to the 26 T cell receptor beta chains below, sequenced in a study of T cells in Graves' hyperthyroidism and ophthalmopathy. RNA transcripts served as the template for amplifying TCR beta CDR3 regions. HTBI primers were employed in a first-round RT-PCR of the TCR CDR3. TCRdb processed the multiplex PCR reads anew with MiXCR; each CDR3 protein has one entry. In the table there are about 360,000 distinct CDR3 sequences, more than 15% of which are singletons. The material sequenced was blood. The origin of the receptors is a woman between 18 and 29 years old with Graves' hyperthyroidism that later progressed to Graves' ophthalmopathy.

Turning to this clonotype: One end of the junction fails to match germline, which may point to a read error. The chain uses TRBV28 and TRBJ1-5, with TRBD1 as a possible D gene (6 bases). Germline CDR1 MDHEN, CDR2 SYDVKM. This CDR3 region has 14 residues. This chain's CDR3 is CASTLDSSNRPQHF. DNA for the CDR3: TGTGCCAGCACTTTGGACAGTAGCAATCGGCCCCAGCATTTT.

This clonotype was detected only a few times. The chain employs TRBV27 and TRBJ1-5; 12 nucleotides agree with TRBD1. CDR1 and CDR2 (germline): MNHEY, SMNVEV (reference sequence). V shed 5 bases and J 6 bases; nucleotides not matched to a gene: 5. The CDR3 consists of 15 residues. CDR3 amino acids: CASSPLGQGAQPQHF. The CDR3 nucleotides read TGTGCCAGCAGTCCACTGGGACAGGGGGCTCAGCCCCAGCATTTT.

This clonotype was observed a few times. The rearrangement links TRBV19 to TRBJ2-1; TRBD1 aligns across 7 bases. CDR1 is LNHDA, CDR2 SQIVND, per germline (reference sequence). With 5 bases clipped from V and 15 bases from J, the junction kept 13 bases outside the gene matches. This CDR3 has 13 residues. CDR3 protein: CASSSVSTGVPFF. In nucleotides, the CDR3 is TGTGCCAGTAGTTCCGTTAGTACAGGGGTCCCGTTCTTC.

The chain joins TRBV20-1 to TRBJ1-1; a possible D gene is TRBD1 (5 bases). The CDR3 is made up of 13 amino acids. The germline V and J ends were trimmed by 6 bases and 0 bases, with 11 bases remaining between them. CDR1 and CDR2 (germline): DFQATT, SNEGSKA (reference sequence). CDR3 sequence (DNA): TGCAGTGCAAACAGGAACCTGAACACTGAAGCTTTCTTT. Translating it yields CSANRNLNTEAFF.

The table lists this clonotype with a few counts. The chain joins TRBV6-1 to TRBJ2-2; 8 bases line up with TRBD1. CDR1 is MNHNS, CDR2 SASEGT, per germline. The CDR3 extends over 15 amino acids. J was trimmed by 1 base and V by 7 bases; bases with no gene match: 5. CDR3 sequence (DNA): TGTGCCAGCATCGGACAGGGCCTGAACACCGGGGAGCTGTTTTTT. As protein: CASIGQGLNTGELFF.

The chain couples TRBV10-1 to TRBJ2-2, with TRBD2 as a possible D gene (6 bases). This CDR3 region has 14 residues. V was trimmed by 5 bases and J by 5 bases, leaving 12 bases between them. Germline lookup yields CDR1 WNHNN and CDR2 SYGVQD (reference sequence). For the CDR3, the DNA is TGCGCCAGCAGTCCCCCCGCGGGGACCGGGGAGCTGTTTTTT. Translated: CASSPPAGTGELFF.

This clonotype was seen at least ten times. The chain carries TRBV30 and TRBJ1-5; D may be TRBD1 (5 bases). With 5 bases removed from V and 9 bases from J, the gap between germline ends came to 14 bases. This CDR3 spans 12 amino acids. The germline gives CDR1 GTSNPN, CDR2 SVGIG (reference sequence). CDR3 nucleotide sequence: TGTGCCTGGGGACGGGGCCTGGGGCCCCAGCATTTT. Residues: CAWGRGLGPQHF. Drawing the rest from reference TRBV30 and TRBJ1-5, the complete variable domain is SQTIHQWPATLVQPVGSPLSLECTVEGTSNPNLYWYRQAAGRGLQLLFYSVGIGQISSEVPQNLSASRPQDRQFILSSKKLLLSDSGFYLCAWGRGLGPQHFGDGTRLSIL.

This clonotype showed up many times. This rearrangement joins TRBV3-1 to TRBJ2-3; 9 bases are shared with TRBD1. Germline V gives CDR1 LGHDT, CDR2 YNNKEL (reference sequence). This CDR3 has 15 residues. V shed 4 bases and J 4 bases; nucleotides not matched to a gene: 6. The CDR3 nucleotides are TGTGCCAGCAGCCTGGGACAGGGCCGCGCAGATACGCAGTATTTT. Residues: CASSLGQGRADTQYF.

The V call is TRBV6-1, the J call TRBJ2-7, with D uncertain. Germline CDR1 and CDR2: MNHNS and SASEGT. V dropped 0 bases and J dropped 7 bases, with 13 bases sitting between them. This CDR3 region has 14 residues. CDR3: CASSEAWAPWEQYF. In nucleotides, the CDR3 is TGTGCCAGCAGTGAAGCTTGGGCCCCCTGGGAGCAGTACTTC.

This clonotype was found a few times. This chain links TRBV7-9 with TRBJ2-7, with TRBD2 identical over 12 bases. V gave up 1 base and J gave up 5 bases; unmatched junction bases: 6. CDR1 is SEHNR and CDR2 is FQNEAQ in the germline V gene (reference sequence). The CDR3 length is 16 residues. DNA for the CDR3: TGTGCCAGCAGCTTAGGCCTAGCGGGAGGGCACCACGAGCAGTACTTC. Amino acids: CASSLGLAGGHHEQYF.

The sample holds many counts of this clonotype. The V and J genes are TRBV12-3 or TRBV12-4 and TRBJ2-7; 9 bases align to TRBD1. The CDR3 extends over 18 amino acids. With 6 bases clipped from V and 1 base from J, the junction kept 16 bases outside the gene matches. The CDR3 bases are TGTGCCAGCAGCGATCCGGGACAGGGATTGTTAGGATCCTACGAGCAGTACTTC. The encoded protein is CASSDPGQGLLGSYEQYF.

This chain links TRBV28 with TRBJ1-2; D unclear. CDR1 and CDR2 from the germline V gene are MDHEN and SYDVKM. The CDR3 contains 15 residues. Trimming stripped 7 bases from V and 2 bases from J, with 17 bases between. This CDR3 reads CASKPPGMRNYGYTF. DNA of the CDR3: TGTGCCAGCAAACCCCCGGGCATGAGAAACTATGGCTACACCTTC.

This clonotype was seen many times. This chain connects TRBV6-2 or TRBV6-3 to TRBJ2-7, with 10 bases aligning to TRBD2. This CDR3 contains 15 residues. CDR1 MNHEY and CDR2 SVGEGT come from the germline V gene. With 10 bases clipped from V and 0 bases from J, the junction kept 9 bases outside the gene matches. The CDR3 loop reads CATNSASGSSYEQYF. CDR3 nucleotides: TGTGCCACCAATTCGGCTAGCGGGAGCTCCTACGAGCAGTACTTC.

This chain joins TRBV18 and TRBJ2-1; 11 nucleotides align to TRBD2. CDR3 length equals 16 residues. Germline V gene data show CDR1 as KGHSH and CDR2 as LQKENI. Trimming took 3 bases from V and 2 from J; bases not matched to a gene: 3. In DNA form, the CDR3 reads TGTGCCAGCTCACCGGGACTAGCGGCTGCCTACAATGAGCAGTTCTTC. Encoded protein: CASSPGLAAAYNEQFF.

This clonotype showed up many times. This chain joins TRBV20-1 and TRBJ2-1; a possible D gene is TRBD2 (6 bases). Germline V gene data show CDR1 as DFQATT and CDR2 as SNEGSKA (reference sequence). CDR3 length: 15 amino acids. The V and J ends lost 5 bases and 0 bases respectively, with 14 bases between them. The CDR3 DNA reads TGCAGTGCTGCGGAGGAGGGGAGCTCCTACAATGAGCAGTTCTTC. This encodes CSAAEEGSSYNEQFF.

This clonotype was observed many times. J is TRBJ1-1 and V is TRBV27; 9 positions match TRBD1. CDR1 MNHEY and CDR2 SMNVEV come from the germline V gene (reference sequence). Losses at the gene ends were 5 bases for V and 4 bases for J; bases not matched to a gene: 5. The CDR3 contains 14 residues. CDR3: CASSGTGSATEAFF. CDR3 bases: TGTGCCAGCAGTGGGACAGGGTCGGCCACTGAAGCTTTCTTT.

There are a few counts of this clonotype. V and J are TRBV9 and TRBJ1-1; unclear D gene. V was trimmed by 7 bases and J by 4 bases, leaving 11 bases between them. CDR3 length: 12 residues. Germline lookup yields CDR1 SGDLS and CDR2 YYNGEE. The CDR3 is CASGPEGTEAFF. CDR3 nucleotide sequence: TGTGCCAGCGGCCCTGAAGGCACTGAAGCTTTCTTT.

This clonotype was detected ten times or more. The rearrangement joins TRBV12-3 or TRBV12-4 to TRBJ1-1; D is possibly TRBD1 (5 bases). This CDR3 is built from 11 residues. V shed 11 bases and J shed 1 base, with 8 bases lying between them. CDR3 protein: CASGPNTEAFF. The CDR3 DNA is TGTGCCTCGGGACCGAACACTGAAGCTTTCTTT.

This clonotype appeared many times. CDR3 loop: CASSLGGGISLNEQFF. CDR3 nucleotides: TGCGCCAGCAGCTTGGGGGGGGGCATCTCTCTCAATGAGCAGTTCTTC. The chain couples TRBV5-1 to TRBJ2-1, with D possibly TRBD2 on 7 matching bases. The germline V gene encodes CDR1 SGHRS and CDR2 YFSETQ. The CDR3 is made up of 16 amino acids. Trimming removed 0 bases at V and 6 bases at J, with 16 bases between. Variable domain in full (rest from reference TRBV5-1 and TRBJ2-1): KAGVTQTPRYLIKTRGQQVTLSCSPISGHRSVSWYQQTPGQGLQFLFEYFSETQRNKGNFPGRFSGRQFSNSRSEMNVSTLELGDSALYLCASSLGGGISLNEQFFGPGTRLTVL.

This sequence joins TRBV3-1 and TRBJ2-7; D uncertain. The CDR3 contains 15 residues. Trimming took off 1 base at V and 2 bases at J, with 12 bases between the two ends. Germline-derived CDR1 and CDR2 are LGHDT and YNNKEL (reference sequence). This CDR3 is CASSQVADGPYEQYF. The CDR3 DNA follows: TGTGCCAGCAGCCAAGTTGCAGATGGGCCCTACGAGCAGTACTTC.

The chain links TRBV2 to TRBJ1-4; no definite D call. Germline V gives CDR1 SNHLY, CDR2 FYNNEI. There are 16 residues in the CDR3. Between the trimmed V and J ends, which lost 3 bases and 0 bases, there was a span of 11 bases. CDR3: CASSEWALATNEKLFF. The CDR3 bases are TGTGCCAGCAGTGAGTGGGCACTGGCAACTAATGAAAAACTGTTTTTT.

For this clonotype: A much bigger clone sits one base away, suggesting this may be a read error. The chain combines TRBV20-1 with TRBJ2-1; the D gene is possibly TRBD2 (6 bases). There are 16 residues in the CDR3. V lost 6 bases and J 4 bases, leaving 22 bases between the germline ends. Germline V CDR1 and CDR2: DFQATT, SNEGSKA (reference sequence). This chain's CDR3 is CSAYDHLAPTYNEQFF. The CDR3, as DNA: TGCAGTGCCTATGACCACCTAGCGCCTACATACAATGAGCAGTTCTTC.

The rearrangement joins TRBV7-9 to TRBJ1-1, with 11 bases lining up with TRBD1. Germline V gene data show CDR1 as SEHNR and CDR2 as FQNEAQ (reference sequence). Unmatched junction bases numbered 18, after V lost 5 bases and J lost 4 bases. CDR3 length: 19 residues. CDR3 coding DNA: TGTGCCAGCAGCCCCCAGAAGATCGGACAGGGGGCCTTGGGCACTGAAGCTTTCTTT. Translated: CASSPQKIGQGALGTEAFF.

This clonotype was seen many times. The CDR3 spells CSARMTNYAGDEQFF. CDR3 in DNA: TGCAGTGCTAGAATGACTAACTACGCCGGCGATGAGCAGTTCTTC. The chain employs TRBV20-1 and TRBJ2-1; D perhaps matches TRBD2 (5 bases). The germline V gene has CDR1 DFQATT and CDR2 SNEGSKA (reference sequence). CDR3 length: 15 residues. Trimming left V 2 bases short and J 8 bases short, with 19 bases between.

In this sample, this clonotype turned up a few times. The chain couples TRBV7-9 to TRBJ1-1; D gene unclear. The length of the CDR3 is 14 residues. Per the germline V gene, CDR1 is SEHNR and CDR2 is FQNEAQ (reference sequence). Trimming removed 5 bases from V and 1 base from J, with 11 bases in between. Here the CDR3 reads CASSPRWRNTEAFF. DNA for the CDR3: TGTGCCAGCAGCCCAAGGTGGAGGAACACTGAAGCTTTCTTT.

This clonotype appeared a few times. The rearrangement uses TRBV7-6 and TRBJ2-1, with 10 bases that match TRBD2. Per the germline V gene, CDR1 is SGHVS and CDR2 is FNYEAQ. This CDR3 has 16 amino acids. The junction had 10 bases not matched to a gene; V was cut back by 5 bases and J by 6 bases. The CDR3 loop is CASSPARASGGNEQFF. CDR3 coding DNA: TGTGCCAGCAGCCCCGCCCGGGCTAGCGGGGGCAATGAGCAGTTCTTC.